Described below is a single T cell receptor (beta chain) sequence and its context. The sample belongs to a study of T cells in tumors after PD-1 blockade. The J segment lost 3 bases and the V segment lost 1 base, leaving 4 bases of the junction unmatched. CDR3 length equals 15 residues. Germline V lookup: CDR1 SGHVS, CDR2 FQNEAQ. Method: immunoSEQ multiplex PCR; TCRdb's copy keeps in-frame clones and lacks some. Among 40,000 to 55,000 clones listed, 79% were seen once. Specimen: PBMCs, collected before anti-PD-1 treatment. The rearrangement uses TRBV7-8 and TRBJ2-5, with TRBD2 identical over 8 bases. The clonotype was recovered from a human donor with basal cell carcinoma. The CDR3 sequence is CASSLELAEKETQYF. The CDR3 bases are TGTGCCAGCAGCTTAGAACTAGCGGAAAAAGAGACCCAGTACTTC.